A single T cell receptor beta chain is shown here with its context. Per the original methods: Counts of nucleated cells, estimated from reference gene primer amplification, were obtained. The assay was immunoSEQ multiplex PCR, and TCRdb's table has in-frame clones only and misses some. For V, J and clone size, that table is used; D and trimming come from the DNA. The sample carries approximately 190,000 clones, about 80% recorded once. The record originates from a study of blood T cell repertoires in COVID-19. Whole-study context: The United States, Italy and Spain provided the acute and convalescent COVID-19 samples. Sample material is recorded as cDNA or gDNA derived from T cells, B-cell-depleted T cells, or PBMCs.

The CDR3 has 18 amino acids. CDR1 and CDR2 from the germline V gene are SQVTM and ANQGSEA. J lost 0 bases, V lost 0 bases, and 9 bases had no gene match. Sequencing was performed on peripheral blood. The J gene is TRBJ2-1, the V gene TRBV29-1; 9 bases fit TRBD1. The sequence was obtained from a young man with active or convalescent COVID-19. The chain's CDR3 is CSVEDEWGTGSSYNEQFF. Here the CDR3 DNA reads TGCAGCGTTGAAGATGAATGGGGGACAGGGAGCTCCTACAATGAGCAGTTCTTC.